Below are 15 T cell receptor beta chains sequenced from a single sample in a study of blood T cell repertoires in COVID-19. TCRdb keeps only in-frame clones here, not all; method: immunoSEQ multiplex PCR. In the table there are about 210,000 clones, roughly 94% of which are singletons. The specimen sequenced was peripheral blood. All receptors come from a man aged 25 to 45 with acute or convalescent COVID-19.

The chain uses TRBV30 and TRBJ1-4; 8 positions match TRBD1. Unmatched junction bases numbered 7, after V lost 8 bases and J lost 11 bases. This CDR3 spans 11 amino acids. From germline, CDR1 is GTSNPN and CDR2 SVGIG (reference sequence). CDR3 DNA sequence: TGTGCCGGATACAACAGGGGGAAACTGTTTTTT. This translates into CAGYNRGKLFF.

This rearrangement joins TRBV5-4 to TRBJ1-1; a possible D gene is TRBD1 (5 bases). The germline CDR1 and CDR2 sequences are SGHNT and YYREEE (reference sequence). Trimming removed 3 bases from V and 4 bases from J, with 13 bases in between. This CDR3 has 14 amino acids. The chain's CDR3 is CASSSRTRSTEAFF. The CDR3 nucleotides read TGTGCCAGCAGCTCCCGGACAAGATCCACTGAAGCTTTCTTT. The full variable domain, rest sourced from reference TRBV5-4 and TRBJ1-1, is ETGVTQSPTHLIKTRGQQVTLRCSSQSGHNTVSWYQQALGQGPQFIFQYYREEENGRGNFPPRFSGLQFPNYSSELNVNALELDDSALYLCASSSRTRSTEAFFGQGTRLTVV.

The V call is TRBV9, the J call TRBJ2-2; 8 positions match TRBD2. Trimming took 2 bases from V and 6 from J; bases not matched to a gene: 6. The CDR3 extends over 15 amino acids. Germline V CDR1 and CDR2: SGDLS, YYNGEE. The CDR3 nucleotides are TGTGCCAGCAGCGTCACGGGGGGGCTCCCCGGGGAGCTGTTTTTT. As protein: CASSVTGGLPGELFF.

This sequence joins TRBV6-6 and TRBJ1-1; D remains ambiguous. V was clipped by 0 bases and J by 1 base, with 6 bases between them. This CDR3 contains 14 residues. CDR1 is MNHNY and CDR2 is SVGAGI in the germline V gene (reference sequence). This CDR3 reads CASSYSRQNTEAFF. The CDR3 DNA sequence: TGTGCCAGCAGTTACTCGCGCCAGAACACTGAAGCTTTCTTT.

The rearrangement uses TRBV6-5 and TRBJ1-2; the match to TRBD1 covers 8 bases. The CDR3 length is 14 residues. J was trimmed by 0 bases and V by 7 bases; bases with no gene match: 4. CDR1 and CDR2 from the germline V gene are MNHEY and SVGAGI. For the CDR3, the DNA is TGTGCCAGCAACCCGACAGGGGCTAACTATGGCTACACCTTC. This gives the protein CASNPTGANYGYTF.

For the CDR3, the DNA is TGTGCCAGCAGTTACAGAGGGACAGATAATTCACCCCTCCACTTT. Amino acid sequence: CASSYRGTDNSPLHF. The chain employs TRBV6-5 and TRBJ1-6; 7 nucleotides align to TRBD1. Germline V lookup: CDR1 MNHEY, CDR2 SVGAGI. The CDR3 spans 15 residues. Trimming at V came to 2 bases and at J to 5 bases, leaving 3 bases not matched to a gene.

V gene TRBV7-9 combines with J gene TRBJ2-1, with 11 positions matching TRBD2. The CDR3 has 15 residues. V was pared by 0 bases and J by 10 bases, with 5 bases of the junction left unmatched. Germline loops: CDR1 SEHNR, CDR2 FQNEAQ (reference sequence). For the CDR3, the DNA is TGTGCCAGCAGCTTAGCTACTAGCGGGGGATGGGAGCAGTTCTTC. Its protein product is CASSLATSGGWEQFF.

The V call is TRBV18, the J call TRBJ2-3; D remains unclear. Trimming took off 5 bases at V and 3 bases at J, with 6 bases between the two ends. From germline, CDR1 is KGHSH and CDR2 LQKENI. The CDR3 is 12 amino acids. Here the CDR3 DNA reads TGTGCCAGCTCATGGAGTACAGATACGCAGTATTTT. This translates into CASSWSTDTQYF.

The rearrangement links TRBV28 to TRBJ2-1; D might be TRBD2 (6 bases). The V gene's germline CDR1 is MDHEN and CDR2 SYDVKM. V lost 6 bases to trimming and J lost 11 bases, with 23 bases between them. The CDR3 consists of 15 residues. For the CDR3, the DNA is TGTGCCAGCAGACCGGGACCGGGAGACAGATTAAAGCAGTTCTTC. Its protein is CASRPGPGDRLKQFF. The full variable domain, with the rest looked up from reference TRBV28 and TRBJ2-1, is DVKVTQSSRYLVKRTGEKVFLECVQDMDHENMFWYRQDPGLGLRLIYFSYDVKMKEKGDIPEGYSVSREKKERFSLILESASTNQTSMYLCASRPGPGDRLKQFFGPGTRLTVL.

This clone came up once. This chain joins TRBV6-1 and TRBJ2-7; TRBD1 is a possible D gene (6 bases). CDR1 and CDR2 (germline): MNHNS, SASEGT. V shed 1 base and J shed 1 base, with 11 bases lying between them. This CDR3 is built from 15 residues. CDR3 sequence: CASSEVGTGSYEQYF. DNA for the CDR3: TGTGCCAGCAGTGAAGTCGGTACAGGGTCCTACGAGCAGTACTTC.

This chain joins TRBV2 and TRBJ2-5, with 8 bases aligning to TRBD1. The trim removed 3 bases at V and 7 bases at J, leaving 4 bases unmatched. This CDR3 spans 13 amino acids. Germline V lookup: CDR1 SNHLY, CDR2 FYNNEI. The CDR3 region is CASSDRGQVTQYF. CDR3 sequence (DNA): TGTGCCAGCAGTGACAGGGGACAGGTGACCCAGTACTTC.

The rearrangement uses TRBV6-5 and TRBJ1-6; 9 bases map to TRBD1. Trimming removed 6 bases from V and 7 bases from J; junction bases left unmatched: 7. This CDR3 comprises 15 residues. In germline, CDR1 is MNHEY, CDR2 SVGAGI. The CDR3 bases are TGTGCCAGCAGCCCGGGACAGGGTAGAAATTCACCCCTCCACTTT. It is translated as CASSPGQGRNSPLHF.

This chain's CDR3 is CASSLLPGPTYEQYF. The CDR3 coding sequence is TGTGCCAGCAGCTTGTTGCCAGGGCCCACCTACGAGCAGTACTTC. This chain connects TRBV7-3 to TRBJ2-7, with D possibly matching TRBD1 (5 bases). CDR1 is SGHTA and CDR2 is FQGTGA in the germline V gene. The CDR3 is 15 residues long. V shed 3 bases and J shed 2 bases, with 14 bases lying between them.

The CDR3 sequence: CASSIGASSGNTIYF. The CDR3 nucleotides read TGCGCCAGCAGTATAGGGGCGAGCTCTGGAAACACCATATATTTT. The rearrangement links TRBV5-1 to TRBJ1-3, with D maybe TRBD1 (5 bases). The CDR3 is 15 residues long. V gave up 5 bases and J gave up 0 bases, with 12 bases separating them. CDR1 is SGHRS, CDR2 YFSETQ, per germline.

This clone was found once. This chain uses TRBV7-3 with TRBJ2-5, with D perhaps TRBD1 (5 bases). The CDR3 has 15 amino acids. V lost 2 bases, J lost 2 bases, and 12 bases lay in between. From germline, CDR1 is SGHTA and CDR2 FQGTGA. CDR3 nucleotide sequence: TGTGCCAGCAGCTTAGGAACAGGAAATCAAGAGACCCAGTACTTC. Translating it yields CASSLGTGNQETQYF. The variable domain in full, completed from reference TRBV7-3 and TRBJ2-5, reads GAGVSQTPSNKVTEKGKYVELRCDPISGHTALYWYRQSLGQGPEFLIYFQGTGAADDSGLPNDRFFAVRPEGSVSTLKIQRTERGDSAVYLCASSLGTGNQETQYFGPGTRLLVL.